The T cell receptor beta chain under discussion was sequenced for a study of T cells in Graves' hyperthyroidism and ophthalmopathy (dated by TCRdb to the late 2010s). Regarding the complete study: Peripheral blood samples were taken at initial diagnosis, before any treatment was given. TCR V-J signatures able to tell the groups apart were searched for in a discovery cohort of more than 90 patients, of whom over 40 had Graves' ophthalmopathy and roughly 58 had stable Graves' hyperthyroidism. An independent validation cohort of under 20 hyperthyroidism patients and more than 15 patients who later progressed to ophthalmopathy tested prospective prediction of ophthalmopathy. For training and testing, the 100 or so patients in the discovery cohort were randomly divided in a 7:3 ratio. Thyroid tissue and blood T-cell repertoires from roughly 6 Graves' hyperthyroidism patients were also compared in the study. Once sampling was done, hyperthyroidism patients were given methimazole at a starting dose of 30 mg daily, whereas ophthalmopathy patients were given high-dose intravenous methylprednisolone. The paper reports TCR Vbeta CDR3 sequencing of over 130 peripheral blood samples: 40 to 45 ophthalmopathy, roughly 74 hyperthyroidism and approximately 17 progressor patients. Points the paper makes about the study in general: Ophthalmopathy was separated from stable hyperthyroidism by a 13 V-J signature model, with approximately 89% sensitivity and about 81% specificity obtained in cross-validation and 80%/75% obtained in testing. Most expanded thyroid clonotypes (frequency above 0.001) were also found in blood, which suggests that blood repertoires may mirror thyroid immune responses. In validation, the model predicted progression to ophthalmopathy a median of approximately 6.3 months before onset, with over 60% sensitivity and roughly 73% specificity. Sample size was not statistically predetermined, and blinding of investigators to group allocation was not performed.

Amplification of TCR beta CDR3 regions was carried out from RNA transcripts. For the first round of RT-PCR on the TCR CDR3, the HTBI primer set was used together with the Qiagen OneStep RT-PCR kit. A second multiplex PCR round built the libraries, followed by size selection and purification. Paired-end sequencing of the libraries was performed with 100 bp reads on an Illumina HiSeq2000. The original pipeline was this. SOAPnuke was used to process the raw data, with reads discarded if the reads contained adapters or uncalled bases, had a mean Phred below 15, or lacked an exact constant-primer or identifier match. High-quality paired reads were merged using COPE v1.2.5, and each unique nucleotide sequence was defined as a clonotype. Clonotypes were aligned to IMGT TRBV, TRBD and TRBJ reference segments using MiTCR v1.1. The analysis included only V-J combinations with a frequency above 0.0001, which together covered 99.2% of the repertoires. The TCS score was defined as F50 (clonal expansion) divided by E x V (chaos), with BLOSUM62-based TCRdist calculated between CDR3 peptides within each V-J. Welch's t-statistics and random forest reduced fewer than 550 V-J features to some 14, which were used in a naive Bayes classifier (R e1071). TCRdb cleaned the public reads at Q25 with fastp, built clones with MiXCR and kept in-frame beta chains. Each record represents a unique CDR3 protein, reported with the most common genes and DNA among its rows. The V and J calls come from TCRdb's annotation, not from the publication. The sample table contains approximately 620,000 distinct CDR3 sequences; only one count was recorded for over 11% of them. Almost 6% of the sample rests with the top ten.

This clonotype was recorded many times. Its antigen remains unidentified. No much larger clone is present one base from it, and per-base qualities are unavailable. Hyperthyroidism patients were newly diagnosed, had a disease duration of under 2 months, and were aged 18 to 65 years. Exclusion was applied to patients with uncontrolled infections, other autoimmune diseases, pregnancy or lactation. Diagnoses were based on clinical symptoms, serum thyroxine and TRAb, thyroid ultrasound and orbital computed tomography. Blood from progressor patients was collected at the time of first diagnosis with hyperthyroidism, before any ophthalmopathy symptoms had appeared. PBMCs were isolated from around 10 ml of fresh peripheral blood by Ficoll-Paque density gradient centrifugation. Progressor patients were defined as those initially diagnosed with Graves' hyperthyroidism in whom ophthalmopathy developed during follow-up. Trizol reagent was used to extract total RNA, and RNA quality was then checked on an Agilent 2100 Bioanalyzer.

Spanning cysteine to phenylalanine, the CDR3 consists of 16 amino acids. The DNA shown is the 48-base CDR3, in frame from base 1. V loses 0 bases, J loses 8 bases, and the germline ends lie 19 bases apart. The germline V gene yields LGHNT for CDR1 and FRNRAP for CDR2. The sequence joins TRBV12-5 to TRBJ1-2; TRBD1 is a weak D gene call, 5 bases matching. The clonotype was recovered from a woman between 25 and 40 years old with Graves' hyperthyroidism that later progressed to Graves' ophthalmopathy. Sequences were obtained from blood. The nucleotides are TGTGCTAGTGGTTTGGTACTTCCGGGGGTTTACGGCGGCTACACCTTC. Translation gives CASGLVLPGVYGGYTF.